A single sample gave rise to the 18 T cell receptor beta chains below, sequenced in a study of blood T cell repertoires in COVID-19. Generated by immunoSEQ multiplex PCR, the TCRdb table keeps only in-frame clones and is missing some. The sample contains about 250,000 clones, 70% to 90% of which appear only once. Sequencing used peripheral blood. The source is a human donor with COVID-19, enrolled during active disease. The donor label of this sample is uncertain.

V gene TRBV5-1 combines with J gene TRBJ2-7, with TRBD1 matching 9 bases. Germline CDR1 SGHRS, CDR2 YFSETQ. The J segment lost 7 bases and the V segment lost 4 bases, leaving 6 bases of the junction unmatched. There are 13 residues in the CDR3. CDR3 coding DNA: TGCGCCAGCAGCCAACAGGGGGCTGGGGAGCAGTACTTC. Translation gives CASSQQGAGEQYF.

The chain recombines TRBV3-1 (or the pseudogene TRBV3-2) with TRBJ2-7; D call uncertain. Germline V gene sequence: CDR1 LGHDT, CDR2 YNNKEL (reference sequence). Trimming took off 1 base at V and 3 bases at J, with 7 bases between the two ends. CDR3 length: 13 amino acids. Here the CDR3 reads CASSQGAGYEQYF. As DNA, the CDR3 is TGTGCCAGCAGCCAAGGGGCAGGCTACGAGCAGTACTTC.

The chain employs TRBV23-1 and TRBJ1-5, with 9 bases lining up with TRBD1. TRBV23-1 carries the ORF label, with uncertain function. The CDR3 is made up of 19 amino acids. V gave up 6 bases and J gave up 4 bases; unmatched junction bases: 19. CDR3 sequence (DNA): TGCGCCAGCAGACATGTCCCGGGACAGGGAATGGGGGGAAATCAGCCCCAGCATTTT. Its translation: CASRHVPGQGMGGNQPQHF.

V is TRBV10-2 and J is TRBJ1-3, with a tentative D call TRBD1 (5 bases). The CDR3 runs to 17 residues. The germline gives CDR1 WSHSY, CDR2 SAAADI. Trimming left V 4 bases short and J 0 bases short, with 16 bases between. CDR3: CASSVGLQGRSGNTIYF. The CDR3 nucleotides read TGCGCCAGCAGTGTGGGTTTGCAGGGCCGCTCTGGAAACACCATATATTTT.

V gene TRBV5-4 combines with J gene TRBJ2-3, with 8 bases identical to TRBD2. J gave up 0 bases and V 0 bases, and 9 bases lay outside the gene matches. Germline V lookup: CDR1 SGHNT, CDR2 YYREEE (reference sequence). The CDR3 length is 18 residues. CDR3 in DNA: TGTGCCAGCAGCTTGGGCAGCGGGAGACCGATAAGCACAGATACGCAGTATTTT. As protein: CASSLGSGRPISTDTQYF.

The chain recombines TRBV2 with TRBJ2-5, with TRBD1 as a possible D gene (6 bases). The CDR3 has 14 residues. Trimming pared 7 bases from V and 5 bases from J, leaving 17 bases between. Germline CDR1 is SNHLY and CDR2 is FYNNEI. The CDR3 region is CASKESYQGETQYF. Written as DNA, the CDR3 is TGTGCCAGCAAGGAGAGCTATCAGGGGGAGACCCAGTACTTC.

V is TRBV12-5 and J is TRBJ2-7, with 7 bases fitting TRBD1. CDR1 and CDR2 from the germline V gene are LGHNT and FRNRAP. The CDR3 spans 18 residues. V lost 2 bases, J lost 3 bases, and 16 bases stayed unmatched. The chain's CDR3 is CASGLLRRDSHSGYEQYF. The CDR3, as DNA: TGTGCTAGTGGTTTGCTGCGCCGGGACAGTCATTCGGGCTACGAGCAGTACTTC.

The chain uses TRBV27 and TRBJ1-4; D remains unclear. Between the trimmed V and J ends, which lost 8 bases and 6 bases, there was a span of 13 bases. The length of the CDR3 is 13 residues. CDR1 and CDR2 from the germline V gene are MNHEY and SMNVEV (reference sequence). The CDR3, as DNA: TGTGCCAGCGGACTACGCGAGGATGAAAAACTGTTTTTT. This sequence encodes CASGLREDEKLFF.

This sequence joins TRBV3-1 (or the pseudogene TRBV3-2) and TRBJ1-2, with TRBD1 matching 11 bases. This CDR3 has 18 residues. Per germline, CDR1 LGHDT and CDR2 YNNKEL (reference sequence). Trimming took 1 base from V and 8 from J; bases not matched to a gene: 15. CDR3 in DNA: TGTGCCAGCAGCCAAGTCCAGGACAGGGGGCCCCACGGCAAGGGCTACACCTTC. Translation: CASSQVQDRGPHGKGYTF.

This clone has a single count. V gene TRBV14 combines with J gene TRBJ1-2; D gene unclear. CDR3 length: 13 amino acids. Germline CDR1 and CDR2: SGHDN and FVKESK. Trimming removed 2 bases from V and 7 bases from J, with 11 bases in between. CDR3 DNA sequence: TGTGCCAGCAGCCAAAGAGGCGCCCTTGGCTACACCTTC. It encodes CASSQRGALGYTF. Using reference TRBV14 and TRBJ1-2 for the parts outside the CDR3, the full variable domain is EAGVTQFPSHSVIEKGQTVTLRCDPISGHDNLYWYRRVMGKEIKFLLHFVKESKQDESGMPNNRFLAERTGGTYSTLKVQPAELEDSGVYFCASSQRGALGYTFGSGTRLTVV.

The DNA of the CDR3 is TGTGCCAGCAGCAAAGAGGAAGAAGCCCAGCGGAATAATTCACCCCTCCACTTT. As protein: CASSKEEEAQRNNSPLHF. The gene calls are TRBV21-1 and TRBJ1-6. TRBV21-1 is noted as a pseudogene. CDR3 length equals 18 residues.

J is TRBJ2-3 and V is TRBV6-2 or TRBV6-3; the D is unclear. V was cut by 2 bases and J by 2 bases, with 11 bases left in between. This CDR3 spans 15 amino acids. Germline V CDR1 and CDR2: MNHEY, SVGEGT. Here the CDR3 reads CASSYLGSYTDTQYF. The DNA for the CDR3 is TGTGCCAGCAGTTACCTGGGCTCGTACACAGATACGCAGTATTTT.

CDR3 nucleotide sequence: TGTGCCAGCAGTCCAGGGACAGGGAGGTATGGCTACACCTTC. Translating gives CASSPGTGRYGYTF. The V and J genes are TRBV28 and TRBJ1-2; 9 bases agree with TRBD1. Per germline, CDR1 MDHEN and CDR2 SYDVKM. The CDR3 is 14 residues long. The trim removed 5 bases at V and 5 bases at J, leaving 6 bases unmatched.

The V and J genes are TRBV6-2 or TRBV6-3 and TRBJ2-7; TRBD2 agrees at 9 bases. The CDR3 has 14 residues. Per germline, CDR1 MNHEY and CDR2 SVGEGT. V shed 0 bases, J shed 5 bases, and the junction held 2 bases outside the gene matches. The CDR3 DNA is TGTGCCAGCAGTTACTCGGGACTAGCACACGAGCAGTACTTC. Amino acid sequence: CASSYSGLAHEQYF.

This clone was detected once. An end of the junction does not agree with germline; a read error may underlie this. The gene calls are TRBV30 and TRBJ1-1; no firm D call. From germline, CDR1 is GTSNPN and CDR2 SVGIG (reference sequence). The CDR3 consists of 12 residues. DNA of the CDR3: TGTGCCTGGAGTCGGGTGAACACTAAAGCTTTCTTT. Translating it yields CAWSRVNTKAFF.

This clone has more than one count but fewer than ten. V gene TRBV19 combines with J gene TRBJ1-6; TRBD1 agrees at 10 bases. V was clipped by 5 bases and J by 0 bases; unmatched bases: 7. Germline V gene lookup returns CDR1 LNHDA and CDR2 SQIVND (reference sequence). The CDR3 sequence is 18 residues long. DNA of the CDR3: TGTGCCAGTAGTCCTCGGACAGGGGGAAGCTCCTATAATTCACCCCTCCACTTT. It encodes CASSPRTGGSSYNSPLHF.

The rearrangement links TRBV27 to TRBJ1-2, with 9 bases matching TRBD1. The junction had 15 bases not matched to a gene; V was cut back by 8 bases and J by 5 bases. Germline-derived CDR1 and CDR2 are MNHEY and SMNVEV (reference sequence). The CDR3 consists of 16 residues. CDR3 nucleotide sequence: TGTGCCAGCGCTCCGGGACAGGGCAACAATTGGTATGGCTACACCTTC. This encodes CASAPGQGNNWYGYTF.

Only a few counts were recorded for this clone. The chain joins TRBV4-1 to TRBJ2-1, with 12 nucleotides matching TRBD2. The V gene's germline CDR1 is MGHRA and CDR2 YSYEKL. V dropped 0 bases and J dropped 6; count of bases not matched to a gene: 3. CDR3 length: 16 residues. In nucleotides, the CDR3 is TGCGCCAGCAGCCAAGAAAGACTAGCGGGAGCCAATGAGCAGTTCTTC. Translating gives CASSQERLAGANEQFF.